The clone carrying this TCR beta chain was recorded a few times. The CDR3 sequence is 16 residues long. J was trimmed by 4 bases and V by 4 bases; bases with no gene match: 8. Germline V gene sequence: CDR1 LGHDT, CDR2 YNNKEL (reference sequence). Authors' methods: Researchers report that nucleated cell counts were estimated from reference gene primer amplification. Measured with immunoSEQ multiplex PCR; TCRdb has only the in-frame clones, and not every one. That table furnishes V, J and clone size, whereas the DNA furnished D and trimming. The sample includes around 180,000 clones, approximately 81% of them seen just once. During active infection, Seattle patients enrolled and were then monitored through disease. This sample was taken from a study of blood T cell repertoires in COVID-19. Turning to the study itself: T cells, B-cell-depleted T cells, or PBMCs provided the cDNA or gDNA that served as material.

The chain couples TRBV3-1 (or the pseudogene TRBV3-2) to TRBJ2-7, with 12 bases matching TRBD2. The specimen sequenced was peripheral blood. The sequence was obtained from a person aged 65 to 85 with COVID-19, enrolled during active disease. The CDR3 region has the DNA TGTGCCAGCAGCCCTGAGACTAGCGGGGGAATGTACGAGCAGTACTTC. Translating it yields CASSPETSGGMYEQYF.